Sequencing of this TCR beta chain was carried out in a study of human T cells and chemical hapten exposure. General study points: The number of TCRs above 1 in 1000 frequency did not change after DPC sensitization.

The time point here: healthy volunteer bleed at 6 weeks. Total RNA was isolated from whole blood that had not been fractionated. Individual cDNA molecules each carried unique molecular identifiers attached by the library. TCRdb passed the RACE reads through MiXCR, listing each CDR3 protein once. The table shows tens of thousands of distinct CDR3 sequences, with around 5.5% occurring only once. The CDR3 spans 14 residues. The V end lost 6 bases, the J end lost 5 bases, and 17 bases lay between the germline ends. Germline values: CDR1 ENHRY, CDR2 SYGVKD. This clonotype was counted ten times or more. Its antigen is still unknown.

Material: whole blood. The chain couples TRBV10-3 to TRBJ2-7; D is possibly TRBD2 (7 bases). This TCR came from a human donor in good health. Some clones in this sample may be carry-over from other donors' samples. The CDR3 DNA sequence: TGTGCCATCAGCGCTTGGAAGGGGGGGAACGAGCAGTACTTC. This codes for CAISAWKGGNEQYF.